Each of the 11 T cell receptor beta chains below was sequenced from the same sample in a study of blood T cell repertoires in COVID-19. Clones were sequenced by immunoSEQ multiplex PCR, and TCRdb holds only the in-frame ones, with some missing. This table holds tens of thousands of clones, about 86% found once. The sequenced material came from peripheral blood. The receptors here all came from a man aged 60 to 69 with acute or convalescent COVID-19.

The chain combines TRBV11-2 with TRBJ2-3; the D gene is possibly TRBD1 (6 bases). V was trimmed by 4 bases and J by 3 bases, leaving 23 bases between them. The CDR3 totals 18 residues. Germline V gives CDR1 SGHAT, CDR2 FQNNGV. CDR3 nucleotide sequence: TGTGCCAGCAGCTCATACTGGGGCAGGGGCGGTAGTACAGATACGCAGTATTTT. Protein: CASSSYWGRGGSTDTQYF.

The V and J genes are TRBV5-1 and TRBJ2-7; 9 nucleotides align to TRBD2. CDR3 length: 14 amino acids. CDR1 is SGHRS, CDR2 YFSETQ, per germline. V shed 1 base and J 7 bases; nucleotides not matched to a gene: 6. The CDR3 loop is CASSLRLAVPEQYF. CDR3 in DNA: TGCGCCAGCAGCTTGCGACTAGCGGTGCCTGAGCAGTACTTC.

The rearrangement uses TRBV4-2 and TRBJ2-6; the match to TRBD1 covers 8 bases. The CDR3 has 18 residues. Per the germline V gene, CDR1 is LGHNA and CDR2 is YNFKEQ. J was trimmed by 0 bases and V by 4 bases; bases with no gene match: 8. The CDR3 DNA reads as TGTGCCAGCAGCCCTGACGGGACAGGAACCTCTGGGGCCAACGTCCTGACTTTC. It translates to CASSPDGTGTSGANVLTF.

This chain links TRBV6-5 with TRBJ1-2; D ambiguous. This CDR3 is 13 amino acids long. Per the germline V gene, CDR1 is MNHEY and CDR2 is SVGAGI. Trimming took 2 bases from V and 4 from J, leaving 8 bases between them. The CDR3 DNA is TGTGCCAGCAGTTACGCGGGAGTCTATGGCTACACCTTC. Its translation: CASSYAGVYGYTF.

The chain employs TRBV25-1 and TRBJ2-1, with 12 nucleotides matching TRBD2. Trimming removed 6 bases from V and 9 bases from J; junction bases left unmatched: 18. Germline V lookup: CDR1 MGHDK, CDR2 SYGVNS. This CDR3 comprises 18 residues. CDR3 loop: CASRRTSGTTRWGGEQFF. The CDR3, as DNA: TGTGCCAGCAGAAGGACTAGCGGGACGACCCGCTGGGGGGGTGAGCAGTTCTTC.

The V and J genes are TRBV2 and TRBJ1-2, with 7 nucleotides matching TRBD1. The V and J ends lost 6 bases and 13 bases, in that order; junction bases with no gene match: 20. Germline CDR1 reads SNHLY; CDR2 reads FYNNEI. The CDR3 totals 15 residues. Here the CDR3 DNA reads TGTGCCAGCAGCGAGGTGGGGACAGCAATATATGGGGTCACCTTC. It specifies CASSEVGTAIYGVTF.

V gene TRBV6-4 combines with J gene TRBJ2-5; D possibly corresponds to TRBD2 (6 bases). CDR3 length: 13 residues. The V gene lost 8 bases and the J gene lost 7 bases, with 17 bases spanning the gap. The germline V gene has CDR1 MRHNA and CDR2 SNTAGT. The CDR3 loop is CASSPSGVGTQYF. The DNA of the CDR3 is TGTGCCAGCTCTCCGTCGGGGGTAGGGACCCAGTACTTC.

This clone was observed once. V and J are TRBV7-9 and TRBJ2-2; D is unclear. The germline CDR1 and CDR2 sequences are SEHNR and FQNEAQ (reference sequence). There are 13 residues in the CDR3. V lost 8 bases and J 6 bases, leaving 13 bases between the germline ends. CDR3 sequence reads: CASSAPGPGELFF. CDR3 bases: TGTGCCAGCTCCGCCCCAGGCCCCGGGGAGCTGTTTTTT.

The V and J genes are TRBV6-1 and TRBJ2-7, with D perhaps matching TRBD2 (7 bases). The CDR3 contains 12 residues. With 3 bases removed from V and 7 bases from J, the gap between germline ends came to 10 bases. The germline CDR1 and CDR2 sequences are MNHNS and SASEGT. Here the CDR3 reads CASSEGGREQYF. In DNA, the CDR3 is TGTGCCAGCAGTGAGGGGGGGCGGGAGCAGTACTTC.

The V call is TRBV19, the J call TRBJ1-4; 8 bases fit TRBD1. Germline V gene data show CDR1 as LNHDA and CDR2 as SQIVND (reference sequence). Unmatched junction bases numbered 10, after V lost 6 bases and J lost 7 bases. This CDR3 is built from 15 residues. The CDR3 region is CASSPIGQGSEKLFF. DNA for the CDR3: TGTGCCAGTAGCCCAATCGGACAGGGTTCTGAAAAACTGTTTTTT.

This chain joins TRBV18 and TRBJ2-7, with D possibly matching TRBD1 (6 bases). Trimming pared 3 bases from V and 0 bases from J, leaving 15 bases between. The CDR3 length is 16 residues. Germline CDR1 KGHSH, CDR2 LQKENI. The CDR3 protein is CASSPAERTVSYEQYF. CDR3 nucleotides: TGTGCCAGCTCACCGGCTGAGAGGACAGTCTCCTACGAGCAGTACTTC.